A single TCR beta chain is shown here with its context. The antigen this receptor binds is unknown. Nothing much larger sits one base from this clone, and base qualities are not available. This entry belongs to a study of PD-1 blockade in classical Hodgkin lymphoma (TCRdb year 2020). Regarding the complete study: Nivolumab dosing was 3 mg/kg intravenously every 2 weeks, continuing until either disease progression or unacceptable toxicity. A peripheral blood immune signature of response to PD-1 blockade in classical Hodgkin lymphoma was defined using TCR beta sequencing and CyTOF. Results the study describes overall, beyond this receptor: Among trial patients, those achieving complete response had baseline diversity similar to that of newly diagnosed patients, while diversity was significantly lower in partial responders and progressors. By C4D1, a significant rise was seen in CD4+ TCR diversity but not in CD8+ TCR diversity (p=0.0027 vs p=0.16), and the rise was most apparent among complete responders (p=0.02). Baseline TCR diversity was reported to be lower in newly diagnosed patients than in healthy donors and to be lower still in relapsed/refractory patients. The study was restricted to a single clinical trial cohort, and the causes of repertoire differences, possibly disease activity or prior therapy, were left undefined. Lower diversity was seen in patients whose nivolumab began less than 1 year after ASCT, and these patients were left out of later analyses so that immune reconstitution would not confound the results.

The Qiagen DNeasy kit was used to extract genomic DNA both from unsorted PBMCs and from the negatively selected CD4+ and CD8+ fractions. Amplification of TCR beta CDR3 regions was done by immunoSEQ multiplex PCR with primers that anneal to V and J segments. A synthetic immune receptor repertoire was used to minimize amplification bias, and remaining bias was computationally removed after sequencing. Processing in the source paper ran as follows. Custom Python scripts were used to quantify repertoire diversity as the Shannon entropy index. The unsorted, CD4+ and CD8+ repertoires were each analyzed separately, with the exception of combined analyses, where CD4+ and CD8+ sequences were merged in silico. A clone counted as expanded when the clone's frequency after treatment rose at least 2-fold relative to C1D1, and clones undetected at baseline were given a pseudocount of 0.5. Singleton clones were defined as clones with 0 or 1 copy at C1D1, and non-singleton clones were defined as clones with 2 or more copies. Clones expanded in unsorted samples were labelled as CD4+, CD8+ or unknown by matching protein sequences in sorted samples from the same patient. Diversity changes from C1D1 to C4D1 were tested in paired samples using Wilcoxon tests. TCRdb took over this immuneACCESS table, retaining in-frame rearrangements with V and J assigned. Such tables are incomplete; in checked studies, under half of the missing clones stem from an unresolved V gene, and the remainder is unexplained. V, J and clone size are those of that table, while D and trimming were read from the DNA. This sample lists about 85,000 clones; roughly nine tenths were detected once. About 2.9% of the sample comes from the top ten.

The time point label for this specimen denotes: cycle 4 day 1 (C4D1), after less than 7 weeks of nivolumab. Relapse after autologous stem cell transplantation had occurred in all trial patients, and cohorts A, B and C were distinguished by prior brentuximab vedotin exposure. A total of 50 to 70 patients with relapsed/refractory classical Hodgkin lymphoma made up the trial cohort, and each patient's best overall response was complete response, partial response or progressive disease. In the multi-cohort phase II CheckMate 205 trial, trial patients received single-agent nivolumab. An independent review committee assessed best overall response using the 2007 International Working Group response criteria. Trial PBMCs were collected just before the start of nivolumab (C1D1) and during therapy at cycle 2 day 1 and cycle 4 day 1. Peripheral blood was collected in 8 mL Vacutainer Cell Preparation Tubes, from which PBMCs were isolated by centrifugation and then cryopreserved.

The material was peripheral blood mononuclear cells (PBMCs), obtained before the fourth cycle of nivolumab. This receptor was identified in a human donor with classical Hodgkin lymphoma.

Here the CDR3 is given as CASSYVGTNYEQYF. At the DNA level, the sequence is TGTGCCAGCAGTTACGTTGGGACTAACTACGAGCAGTACTTC. The chain is made from TRBV6-6 and TRBJ2-7, with 7 bases in between that match TRBD2. Looking up the germline V gene (reference sequence) yields CDR1 MNHNY and CDR2 SVGAGI. Measured from the cysteine to the phenylalanine, the CDR3 is 14 residues long. Here the CDR3 DNA is all that survives: 42 bases in frame from base 1. V has 2 bases trimmed and J has 3 bases trimmed; junction bases matching no gene number 4.